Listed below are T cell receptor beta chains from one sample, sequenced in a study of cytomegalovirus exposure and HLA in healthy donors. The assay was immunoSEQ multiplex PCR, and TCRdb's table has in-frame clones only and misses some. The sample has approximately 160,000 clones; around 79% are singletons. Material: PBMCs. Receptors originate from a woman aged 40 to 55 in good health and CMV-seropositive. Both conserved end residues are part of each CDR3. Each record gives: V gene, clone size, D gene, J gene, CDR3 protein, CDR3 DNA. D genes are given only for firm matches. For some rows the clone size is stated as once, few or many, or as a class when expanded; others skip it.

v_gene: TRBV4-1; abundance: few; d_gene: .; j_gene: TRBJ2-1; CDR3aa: CASSQDPTRMHEQFF; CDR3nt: TGCGCCAGCAGCCAAGATCCAACTAGGATGCATGAGCAGTTCTTC
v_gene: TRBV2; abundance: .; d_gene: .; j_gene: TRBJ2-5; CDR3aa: CASSAGGEETQYF; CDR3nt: TGTGCCAGCAGTGCAGGCGGGGAAGAGACCCAGTACTTC
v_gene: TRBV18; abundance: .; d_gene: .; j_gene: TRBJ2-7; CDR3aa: CASSPLVGVSYEQYF; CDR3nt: TGTGCCAGCTCACCCTTGGTTGGAGTATCCTACGAGCAGTACTTC
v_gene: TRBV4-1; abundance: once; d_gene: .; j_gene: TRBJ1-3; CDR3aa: CASSQDPGAGNTIYF; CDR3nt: TGCGCCAGCAGCCAAGATCCAGGGGCTGGAAACACCATATATTTT
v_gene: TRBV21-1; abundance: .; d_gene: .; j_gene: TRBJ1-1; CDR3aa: CASSMDRVNTEAFF; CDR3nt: TGTGCCAGCAGCATGGACAGGGTGAACACTGAAGCTTTCTTT
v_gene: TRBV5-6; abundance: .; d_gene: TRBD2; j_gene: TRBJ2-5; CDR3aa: CASSFIGLAGMQETQYF; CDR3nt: TGTGCCAGCAGCTTCATTGGACTAGCGGGAATGCAAGAGACCCAGTACTTC
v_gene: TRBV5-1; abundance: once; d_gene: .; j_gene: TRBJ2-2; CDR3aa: CASSTTNTGELFF; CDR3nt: TGCGCCAGCAGCACAACGAACACCGGGGAGCTGTTTTTT
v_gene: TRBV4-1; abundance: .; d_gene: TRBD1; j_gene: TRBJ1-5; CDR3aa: CASSQGVGTGVNQPQHF; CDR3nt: TGCGCCAGCAGCCAAGGTGTTGGGACAGGGGTAAATCAGCCCCAGCATTTT
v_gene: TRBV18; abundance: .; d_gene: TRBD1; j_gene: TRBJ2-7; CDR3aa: CASSPGTDYEQYF; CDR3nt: TGTGCCAGCTCACCAGGGACAGATTACGAGCAGTACTTC
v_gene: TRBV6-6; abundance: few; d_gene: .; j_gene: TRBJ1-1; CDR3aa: CASSSPQGGTEAFF; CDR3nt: TGTGCCAGCAGTTCCCCCCAGGGTGGCACTGAAGCTTTCTTT
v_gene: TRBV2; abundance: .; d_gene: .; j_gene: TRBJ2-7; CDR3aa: CASSYREGEQYF; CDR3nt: TGTGCCAGCAGTTACAGGGAAGGCGAGCAGTACTTC
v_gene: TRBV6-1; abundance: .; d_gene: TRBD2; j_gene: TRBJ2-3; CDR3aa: CASTGTSGFADTQYF; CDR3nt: TGTGCCAGCACCGGGACTAGCGGTTTCGCAGATACGCAGTATTTT
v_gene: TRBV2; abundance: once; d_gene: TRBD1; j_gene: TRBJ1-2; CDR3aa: CASRGTGGGYTF; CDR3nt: TGTGCCAGCAGGGGGACAGGGGGTGGCTACACCTTC
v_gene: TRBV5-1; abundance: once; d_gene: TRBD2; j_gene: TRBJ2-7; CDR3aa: CASKASGRAGDEQYF; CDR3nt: TGCGCCAGCAAAGCTAGCGGGAGGGCCGGGGACGAGCAGTACTTC
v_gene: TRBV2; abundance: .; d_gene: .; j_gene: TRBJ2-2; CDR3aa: CASSEISHGELFF; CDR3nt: TGTGCCAGCAGTGAAATTAGCCACGGGGAGCTGTTTTTT
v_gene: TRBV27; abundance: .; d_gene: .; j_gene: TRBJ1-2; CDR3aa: CASSSTWGGGGYTF; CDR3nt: TGTGCCAGCAGTTCAACCTGGGGGGGAGGTGGCTACACCTTC
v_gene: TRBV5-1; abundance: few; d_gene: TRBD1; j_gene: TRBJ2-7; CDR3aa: CASSLGDSAYEQYF; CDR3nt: TGCGCCAGCAGCTTGGGGGACAGCGCCTACGAGCAGTACTTC
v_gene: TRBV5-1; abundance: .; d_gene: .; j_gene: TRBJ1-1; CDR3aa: CASSSMFQNTEAFF; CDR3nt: TGCGCCAGCAGCTCTATGTTCCAGAACACTGAAGCTTTCTTT
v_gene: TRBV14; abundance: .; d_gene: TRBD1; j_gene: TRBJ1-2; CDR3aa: CASSQDNRGYGYTF; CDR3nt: TGTGCCAGCAGCCAAGATAACAGGGGCTATGGCTACACCTTC
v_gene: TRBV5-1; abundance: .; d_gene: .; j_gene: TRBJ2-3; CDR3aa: CASTSGTQYF; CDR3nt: TGCGCCAGCACATCCGGTACGCAGTATTTT
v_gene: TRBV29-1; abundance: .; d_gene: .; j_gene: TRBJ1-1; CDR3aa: CSAARGNTEAFF; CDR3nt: TGCAGCGCTGCGAGAGGGAACACTGAAGCTTTCTTT
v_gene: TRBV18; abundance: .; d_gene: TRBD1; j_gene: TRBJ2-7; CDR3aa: CASSRITGQGASYEQYF; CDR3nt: TGTGCCAGCTCACGAATAACCGGACAGGGGGCTTCCTACGAGCAGTACTTC
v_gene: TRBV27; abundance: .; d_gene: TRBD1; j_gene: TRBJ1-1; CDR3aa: CASSPRTGLGTEAFF; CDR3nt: TGTGCCAGCAGTCCTCGGACAGGGTTAGGGACTGAAGCTTTCTTT
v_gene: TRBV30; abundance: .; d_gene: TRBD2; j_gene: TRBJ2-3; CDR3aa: CAWSVLAGGTPDTQYF; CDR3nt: TGTGCCTGGAGTGTACTAGCGGGGGGAACCCCCGATACGCAGTATTTT
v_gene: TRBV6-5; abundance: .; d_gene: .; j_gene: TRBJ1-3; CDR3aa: CASTDSSGNTIYF; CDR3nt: TGTGCCAGCACGGACAGCTCTGGAAACACCATATATTTT
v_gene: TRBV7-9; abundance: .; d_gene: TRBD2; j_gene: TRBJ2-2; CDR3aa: CSSSQVAGAGAGELFF; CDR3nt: TGTTCCAGCAGTCAGGTAGCGGGAGCAGGGGCCGGGGAGCTGTTTTTT
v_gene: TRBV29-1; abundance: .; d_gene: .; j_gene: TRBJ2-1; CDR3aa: CSVEGGPSSYNEQFF; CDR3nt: TGCAGCGTTGAAGGAGGGCCCAGCTCCTACAATGAGCAGTTCTTC
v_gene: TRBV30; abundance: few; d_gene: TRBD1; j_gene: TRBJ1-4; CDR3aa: CAWSVQGEKLFF; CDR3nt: TGTGCCTGGAGTGTACAGGGGGAAAAACTGTTTTTT
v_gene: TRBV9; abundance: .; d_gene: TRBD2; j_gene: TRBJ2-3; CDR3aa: CASSVGGGLLSTDTQYF; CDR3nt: TGTGCCAGCAGCGTAGGGGGGGGACTACTTTCCACAGATACGCAGTATTTT
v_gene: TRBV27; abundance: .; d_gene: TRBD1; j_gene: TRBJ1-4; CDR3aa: CASRIITGGNEKLFF; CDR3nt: TGTGCCAGCAGGATTATAACAGGGGGCAATGAAAAACTGTTTTTT
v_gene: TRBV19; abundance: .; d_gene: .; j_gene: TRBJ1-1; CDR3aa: CASSRKQGGTEAFF; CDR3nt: TGTGCCAGTAGTCGAAAACAGGGAGGGACTGAAGCTTTCTTT
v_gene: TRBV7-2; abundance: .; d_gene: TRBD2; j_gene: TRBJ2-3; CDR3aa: CASSQDRTSYTDTQYF; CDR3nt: TGTGCCAGCAGCCAGGACCGGACTAGCTACACAGATACGCAGTATTTT
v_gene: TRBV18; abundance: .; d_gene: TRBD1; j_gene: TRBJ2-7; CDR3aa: CASSPGQTLSYEQYF; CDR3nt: TGTGCCAGCTCACCGGGACAGACACTTTCCTACGAGCAGTACTTC
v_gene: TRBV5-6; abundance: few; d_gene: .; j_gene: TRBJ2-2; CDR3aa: CASSLNTGELFF; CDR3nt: TGTGCCAGCAGCCTTAACACCGGGGAGCTGTTTTTT
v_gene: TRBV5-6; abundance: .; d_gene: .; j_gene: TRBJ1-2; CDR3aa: CASSPGQNYGYTF; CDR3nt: TGTGCCAGCAGCCCCGGACAGAACTATGGCTACACCTTC
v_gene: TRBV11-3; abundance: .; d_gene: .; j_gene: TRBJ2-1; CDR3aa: CASSPGNEQFF; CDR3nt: TGTGCCAGCAGCCCGGGCAATGAGCAGTTCTTC
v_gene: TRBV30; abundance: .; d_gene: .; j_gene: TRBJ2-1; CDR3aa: CAWDLDYGSYNEQFF; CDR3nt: TGTGCCTGGGACCTGGACTATGGCTCCTACAATGAGCAGTTCTTC
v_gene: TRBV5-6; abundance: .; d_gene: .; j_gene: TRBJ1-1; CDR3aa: CASSPRVAKGTEAFF; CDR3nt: TGTGCCAGCAGTCCGAGGGTGGCGAAGGGCACTGAAGCTTTCTTT
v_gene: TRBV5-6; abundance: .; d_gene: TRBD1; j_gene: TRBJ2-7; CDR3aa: CASSTPGTGTYEQYF; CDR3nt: TGTGCCAGCAGCACTCCCGGGACAGGGACATACGAGCAGTACTTC
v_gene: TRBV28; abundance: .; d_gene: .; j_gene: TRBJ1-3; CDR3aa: CASSLSGQLVGGNTIYF; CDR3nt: TGTGCCAGCAGTTTATCGGGACAACTAGTAGGAGGAAACACCATATATTTT